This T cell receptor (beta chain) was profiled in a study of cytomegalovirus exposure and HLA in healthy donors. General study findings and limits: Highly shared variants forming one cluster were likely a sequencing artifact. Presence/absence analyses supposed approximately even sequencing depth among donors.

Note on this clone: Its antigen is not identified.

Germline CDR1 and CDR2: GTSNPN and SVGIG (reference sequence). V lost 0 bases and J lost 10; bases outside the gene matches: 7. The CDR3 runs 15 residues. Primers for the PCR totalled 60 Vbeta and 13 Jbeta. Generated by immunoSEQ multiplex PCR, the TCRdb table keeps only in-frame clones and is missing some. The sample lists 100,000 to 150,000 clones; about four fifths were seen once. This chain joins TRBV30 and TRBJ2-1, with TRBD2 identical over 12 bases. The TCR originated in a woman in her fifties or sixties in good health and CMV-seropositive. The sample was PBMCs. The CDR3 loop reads CAWSVGLAGIGEQFF. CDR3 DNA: TGTGCCTGGAGTGTAGGACTAGCGGGAATTGGCGAGCAGTTCTTC.